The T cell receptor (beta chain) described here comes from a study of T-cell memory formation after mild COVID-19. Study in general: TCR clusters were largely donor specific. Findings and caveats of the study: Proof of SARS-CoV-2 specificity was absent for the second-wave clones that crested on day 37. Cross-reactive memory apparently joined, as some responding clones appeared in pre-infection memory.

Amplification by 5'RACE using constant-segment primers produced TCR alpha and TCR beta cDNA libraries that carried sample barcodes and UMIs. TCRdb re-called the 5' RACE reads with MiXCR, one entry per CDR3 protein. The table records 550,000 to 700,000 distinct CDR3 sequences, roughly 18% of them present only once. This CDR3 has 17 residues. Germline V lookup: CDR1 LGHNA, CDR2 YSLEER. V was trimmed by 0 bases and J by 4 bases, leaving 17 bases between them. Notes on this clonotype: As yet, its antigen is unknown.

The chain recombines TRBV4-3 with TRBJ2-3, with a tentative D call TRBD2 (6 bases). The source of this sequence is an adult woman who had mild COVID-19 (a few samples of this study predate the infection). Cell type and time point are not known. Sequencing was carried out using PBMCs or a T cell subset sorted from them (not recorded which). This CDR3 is CASSQDLAGWGADTQYF. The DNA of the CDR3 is TGCGCCAGCAGCCAAGATCTCGCGGGATGGGGGGCAGATACGCAGTATTTT.